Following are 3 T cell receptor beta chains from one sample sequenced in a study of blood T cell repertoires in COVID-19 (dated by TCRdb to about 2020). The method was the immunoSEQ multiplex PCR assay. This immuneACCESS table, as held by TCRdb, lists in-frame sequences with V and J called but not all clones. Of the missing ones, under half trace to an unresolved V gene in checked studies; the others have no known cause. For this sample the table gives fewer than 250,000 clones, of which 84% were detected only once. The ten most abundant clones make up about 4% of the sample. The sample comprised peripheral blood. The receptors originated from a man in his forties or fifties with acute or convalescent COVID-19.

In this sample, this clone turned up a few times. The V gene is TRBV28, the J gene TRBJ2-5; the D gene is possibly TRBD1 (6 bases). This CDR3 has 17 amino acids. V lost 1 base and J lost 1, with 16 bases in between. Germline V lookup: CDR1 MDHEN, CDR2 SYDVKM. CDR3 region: CASSLFAFGQTQETQYF. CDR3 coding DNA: TGTGCCAGCAGTTTATTTGCTTTTGGACAGACCCAAGAGACCCAGTACTTC.

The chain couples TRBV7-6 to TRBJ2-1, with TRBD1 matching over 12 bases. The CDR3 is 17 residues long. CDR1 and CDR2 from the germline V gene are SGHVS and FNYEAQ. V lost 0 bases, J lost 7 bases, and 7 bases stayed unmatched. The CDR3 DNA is TGTGCCAGCAGCTTAGCTCCGTGGGACAGGGGGCATAATGAGCAGTTCTTC. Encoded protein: CASSLAPWDRGHNEQFF.

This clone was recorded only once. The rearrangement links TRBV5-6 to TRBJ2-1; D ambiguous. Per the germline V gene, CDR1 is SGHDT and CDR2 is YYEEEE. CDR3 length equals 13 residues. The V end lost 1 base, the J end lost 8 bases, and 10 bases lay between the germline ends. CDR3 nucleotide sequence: TGTGCCAGCAGCTTGCTCCGTGGAGATGAGCAGTTCTTC. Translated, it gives CASSLLRGDEQFF.